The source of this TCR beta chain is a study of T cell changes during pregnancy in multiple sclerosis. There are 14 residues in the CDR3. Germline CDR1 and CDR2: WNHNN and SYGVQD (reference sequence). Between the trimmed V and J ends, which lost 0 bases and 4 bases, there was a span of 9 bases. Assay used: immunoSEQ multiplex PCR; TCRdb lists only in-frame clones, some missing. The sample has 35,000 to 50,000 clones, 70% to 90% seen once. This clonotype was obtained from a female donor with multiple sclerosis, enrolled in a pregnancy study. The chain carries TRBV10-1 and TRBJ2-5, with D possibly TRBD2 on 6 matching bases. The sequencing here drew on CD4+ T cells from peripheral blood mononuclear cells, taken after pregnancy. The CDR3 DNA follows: TGCGCCAGCAGTGAGTCGGGGGGAGTAGAGACCCAGTACTTC. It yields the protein CASSESGGVETQYF.